Below are 19 T cell receptor beta chains sequenced from a single sample in a study of PD-L1 blockade in urothelial cancer. Only in-frame clones appear in the TCRdb table, and some are missing; sequencing was by immunoSEQ multiplex PCR. This sample has tens of thousands of clones, with 82% found just once. Sequencing was performed on PBMCs, taken around atezolizumab (anti-PD-L1) treatment. Receptors were obtained from a man in his sixties or seventies with urothelial cancer.

The chain has TRBV28 and TRBJ1-5; D unclear. The V gene's germline CDR1 is MDHEN and CDR2 SYDVKM. The CDR3 has 15 amino acids. V lost 4 bases to trimming and J lost 5 bases, with 15 bases between them. The CDR3 sequence is CASSSSVGRDQPQHF. The CDR3, as DNA: TGTGCCAGCAGTTCCTCAGTGGGCCGCGATCAGCCCCAGCATTTT.

The chain carries TRBV7-8 and TRBJ2-1; D gene uncertain. From germline, CDR1 is SGHVS and CDR2 FQNEAQ. The length of the CDR3 is 14 residues. Deletions cut 2 bases from V and 0 bases from J, with 5 bases between. CDR3 nucleotides: TGTGCCAGCAGCTTAACGGGCTCCTACAATGAGCAGTTCTTC. Residues: CASSLTGSYNEQFF.

The chain joins TRBV6-5 to TRBJ1-5; D might be TRBD1 (5 bases). Germline loops: CDR1 MNHEY, CDR2 SVGAGI. The CDR3 extends over 14 amino acids. V was pared by 6 bases and J by 7 bases, with 16 bases between. DNA of the CDR3: TGTGCCAGCAGCGCAGGTGGGCAGGGCCAGCCCCAGCATTTT. It yields the protein CASSAGGQGQPQHF.

The chain joins TRBV28 to TRBJ2-1; D gene uncertain. Trimming stripped 4 bases from V and 8 bases from J, with 15 bases between. Germline lookup yields CDR1 MDHEN and CDR2 SYDVKM. CDR3 length equals 14 residues. The CDR3 DNA reads TGTGCCAGCAGTTCTCGACTCCAACTGGATGAGCAGTTCTTC. This translates into CASSSRLQLDEQFF. Complete variable domain (other parts from reference TRBV28 and TRBJ2-1): DVKVTQSSRYLVKRTGEKVFLECVQDMDHENMFWYRQDPGLGLRLIYFSYDVKMKEKGDIPEGYSVSREKKERFSLILESASTNQTSMYLCASSSRLQLDEQFFGPGTRLTVL.

The genes are TRBV4-3 and TRBJ1-1; 7 bases align to TRBD1. In germline, CDR1 is LGHNA, CDR2 YSLEER. Unmatched junction bases numbered 9, after V lost 4 bases and J lost 4 bases. The CDR3 sequence is 15 residues long. The CDR3 DNA follows: TGCGCCAGCAGCCCGCACGTAAACAGGGGCACTGAAGCTTTCTTT. It encodes CASSPHVNRGTEAFF.

The V call is TRBV6-4, the J call TRBJ1-5, with D possibly TRBD1 on 6 matching bases. The CDR3 has 13 amino acids. Trimming removed 5 bases at V and 6 bases at J, with 11 bases between. Per the germline V gene, CDR1 is MRHNA and CDR2 is SNTAGT. Here the CDR3 reads CASSPQGGQPQHF. The CDR3 DNA sequence: TGTGCCAGCAGTCCACAAGGGGGTCAGCCCCAGCATTTT.

In this sample, this clone turned up a few times. The chain has TRBV5-1 and TRBJ1-2; 11 nucleotides match TRBD1. Germline lookup yields CDR1 SGHRS and CDR2 YFSETQ. The CDR3 covers 15 residues. The V gene end was trimmed by 0 bases and the J gene end by 6 bases; junction bases not matched to a gene: 4. CDR3 coding DNA: TGCGCCAGCAGCTTGGGGACAGGGGGCCTCGATGGCTACACCTTC. It yields the protein CASSLGTGGLDGYTF.

This chain links TRBV9 with TRBJ2-7; D might be TRBD2 (6 bases). CDR1 and CDR2 (germline): SGDLS, YYNGEE. The CDR3 loop spans 12 amino acids. Trimming removed 4 bases from V and 4 bases from J, with 9 bases in between. The CDR3 is CASSLGGYEQYF. The CDR3 DNA is TGTGCCAGCAGCTTGGGGGGATACGAGCAGTACTTC.

The chain couples TRBV6-6 to TRBJ2-7; D call uncertain. The germline V gene encodes CDR1 MNHNY and CDR2 SVGAGI (reference sequence). V was clipped by 7 bases and J by 0 bases, with 13 bases between them. The CDR3 is made up of 14 amino acids. The CDR3 bases are TGTGCCAGCAACTTGACACCCCGCTCCTACGAGCAGTACTTC. Residues: CASNLTPRSYEQYF.

The chain links TRBV7-2 to TRBJ1-1, with a possible D match to TRBD1 (5 bases). The V end was cut by 5 bases, the J end by 1 base, with 8 bases between. CDR1 SGHTA and CDR2 FQGNSA come from the germline V gene. CDR3 length equals 13 residues. In DNA form, the CDR3 reads TGTGCCAGCAGCCGAGACAGGAACACTGAAGCTTTCTTT. Translation: CASSRDRNTEAFF. Based on the CDR3 plus reference TRBV7-2 and TRBJ1-1, the full variable domain is GAGVSQSPSNKVTEKGKDVELRCDPISGHTALYWYRQSLGQGLEFLIYFQGNSAPDKSGLPSDRFSAERTGGSVSTLTIQRTQQEDSAVYLCASSRDRNTEAFFGQGTRLTVV.

This chain links TRBV27 with TRBJ2-5; TRBD2 matches 12 bases. This CDR3 spans 15 amino acids. Trimming took 6 bases from V and 8 from J; bases not matched to a gene: 10. Germline-derived CDR1 and CDR2 are MNHEY and SMNVEV (reference sequence). The CDR3 loop reads CASSAGLAGRGTQYF. For the CDR3, the DNA is TGTGCCAGCAGCGCCGGACTAGCGGGACGTGGAACCCAGTACTTC.

This clone occurred many times. The V and J genes are TRBV5-4 and TRBJ1-2; possibly TRBD1 for D (5 bases). This CDR3 is 14 amino acids long. V gave up 4 bases and J gave up 0 bases, with 10 bases separating them. Germline lookup yields CDR1 SGHNT and CDR2 YYREEE (reference sequence). CDR3 sequence reads: CASSPDSSNYGYTF. Written as DNA, the CDR3 is TGTGCCAGCAGCCCTGACAGCTCTAACTATGGCTACACCTTC.

This sequence joins TRBV11-1 and TRBJ2-3; 8 nucleotides line up with TRBD2. The J segment lost 0 bases and the V segment lost 1 base, leaving 6 bases of the junction unmatched. The CDR3 has 17 amino acids. In germline, CDR1 is SGHAT, CDR2 FQDESV (reference sequence). CDR3 nucleotide sequence: TGTGCCAGCAGCTTAGTCGCGGGGGGACATAGCACAGATACGCAGTATTTT. It translates to CASSLVAGGHSTDTQYF.

This rearrangement joins TRBV18 to TRBJ1-1; perhaps TRBD1 as D (6 bases). Trimming removed 0 bases at V and 5 bases at J, with 13 bases between. CDR1 KGHSH and CDR2 LQKENI come from the germline V gene. This CDR3 comprises 15 residues. The CDR3 nucleotides are TGTGCCAGCTCACCACCCCGGGGGGGCAGGACTGAAGCTTTCTTT. As protein: CASSPPRGGRTEAFF. The full variable domain, its missing parts supplied by reference TRBV18 and TRBJ1-1, is NAGVMQNPRHLVRRRGQEARLRCSPMKGHSHVYWYRQLPEEGLKFMVYLQKENIIDESGMPKERFSAEFPKEGPSILRIQQVVRGDSAAYFCASSPPRGGRTEAFFGQGTRLTVV.

Turning to this clone: In the same sample, other DNA sequences code for this CDR3. The chain couples TRBV2 to TRBJ1-1; possible D gene TRBD1, 5 bases. This CDR3 contains 13 residues. Germline values: CDR1 SNHLY, CDR2 FYNNEI. V shed 4 bases and J shed 1 base, with 7 bases lying between them. The CDR3 reads CASSVGGNTEAFF. DNA for the CDR3: TGTGCCAGCAGTGTGGGGGGGAACACTGAAGCTTTCTTT.

The chain is built from TRBV4-2 and TRBJ2-1, with 8 bases that match TRBD2. The germline CDR1 and CDR2 sequences are LGHNA and YNFKEQ. Trimming took 0 bases from V and 5 from J; bases not matched to a gene: 6. The CDR3 has 16 amino acids. The DNA for the CDR3 is TGTGCCAGCAGCCAAGACGTACTAGCGGCGAACAATGAGCAGTTCTTC. It translates to CASSQDVLAANNEQFF.

The V gene is TRBV11-2, the J gene TRBJ2-5, with 7 bases aligning to TRBD1. There are 14 residues in the CDR3. V was clipped by 4 bases and J by 1 base; unmatched bases: 3. The germline gives CDR1 SGHAT, CDR2 FQNNGV. This CDR3 reads CASSSGTVQETQYF. DNA for the CDR3: TGTGCCAGCAGCTCTGGGACAGTCCAAGAGACCCAGTACTTC. Full variable domain (missing parts from reference TRBV11-2 and TRBJ2-5): EAGVAQSPRYKIIEKRQSVAFWCNPISGHATLYWYQQILGQGPKLLIQFQNNGVVDDSQLPKDRFSAERLKGVDSTLKIQPAKLEDSAVYLCASSSGTVQETQYFGPGTRLLVL.

The J gene is TRBJ1-5, the V gene TRBV5-6, with TRBD1 matching over 10 bases. V lost 4 bases, J lost 4 bases, and 8 bases stayed unmatched. CDR1 and CDR2 (germline): SGHDT, YYEEEE. There are 16 residues in the CDR3. This CDR3 reads CASSQRDRGDNQPQHF. In DNA form, the CDR3 reads TGTGCCAGCAGCCAACGGGACAGGGGCGATAATCAGCCCCAGCATTTT.

This chain joins TRBV10-3 and TRBJ1-2; D gene uncertain. CDR3 length equals 14 residues. Per the germline V gene, CDR1 is ENHRY and CDR2 is SYGVKD. The ends were cut back, 8 bases at V and 1 base at J, with 14 bases in the middle. In DNA, the CDR3 is TGTGCCATCTCGGCAGGCGACCTTAACTATGGCTACACCTTC. Its translation: CAISAGDLNYGYTF.